The 20 T cell receptor beta chains presented below share a single source sample, sequenced in a study of resident and recirculating memory T cells in vitiligo. Sequencing used immunoSEQ multiplex PCR; TCRdb keeps in-frame clones, though not all of them. The table lists roughly 80,000 clones, around 90% of them singletons. The sequencing input was blood. The receptors derive from a male donor with vitiligo.

The V gene is TRBV18, the J gene TRBJ2-7; 10 positions agree with TRBD1. Germline CDR1 KGHSH, CDR2 LQKENI. This CDR3 is built from 14 residues. With V trimmed by 3 bases and J by 4 bases, 3 bases remained unmatched. CDR3 coding DNA: TGTGCCAGCTCACCGGGGACAGGGGAATACGAGCAGTACTTC. Encoded protein: CASSPGTGEYEQYF.

This chain connects TRBV5-5 to TRBJ1-2, with TRBD1 as a possible D gene (6 bases). V was trimmed by 0 bases and J by 8 bases, leaving 20 bases between them. This CDR3 is built from 16 residues. CDR1 is SGHKS and CDR2 is YYEKEE in the germline V gene (reference sequence). The DNA for the CDR3 is TGTGCCAGCAGCTTGGCCGGGGGGGCTATTCGACGCGGCTACACCTTC. This gives the protein CASSLAGGAIRRGYTF.

CDR3 region: CASSTGQFNEKLFF. The CDR3 coding sequence is TGTGCCAGCAGTACGGGACAGTTTAATGAAAAACTGTTTTTT. J is TRBJ1-4 and V is TRBV28, with TRBD1 matching over 7 bases. V shed 5 bases, J shed 4 bases, and the junction held 4 bases outside the gene matches. This CDR3 spans 14 amino acids. The germline V gene has CDR1 MDHEN and CDR2 SYDVKM.

The chain employs TRBV2 and TRBJ1-2; D gene uncertain. CDR1 SNHLY and CDR2 FYNNEI come from the germline V gene. This CDR3 is built from 13 residues. V was cut by 7 bases and J by 5 bases, with 14 bases left in between. The CDR3 nucleotides are TGTGCCAGCACTGCTACAGAGTTTTATGGCTACACCTTC. This translates into CASTATEFYGYTF.

CDR3 residues: CASSIGQAALGNEQFF. The CDR3 nucleotides read TGTGCCAGTAGTATAGGGCAAGCGGCATTAGGCAATGAGCAGTTCTTC. The V call is TRBV19, the J call TRBJ2-1, with D possibly TRBD2 on 5 matching bases. The CDR3 covers 16 residues. V lost 1 base, J lost 6 bases, and 16 bases lay in between. The V gene's germline CDR1 is LNHDA and CDR2 SQIVND (reference sequence).

The V gene is TRBV9, the J gene TRBJ2-3; 10 bases fit TRBD2. Trimming at V came to 0 bases and at J to 3 bases, leaving 4 bases not matched to a gene. The CDR3 loop spans 16 amino acids. The germline gives CDR1 SGDLS, CDR2 YYNGEE. CDR3 nucleotides: TGTGCCAGCAGCGTAGATAATAGCGGGAGGACAGATACGCAGTATTTT. It codes for CASSVDNSGRTDTQYF.

V usage is TRBV18 and J usage is TRBJ1-3; D uncertain. The V gene's germline CDR1 is KGHSH and CDR2 LQKENI. Trimming removed 3 bases from V and 7 bases from J, with 13 bases in between. There are 14 residues in the CDR3. CDR3 amino acids: CASSPSESGNTIYF. CDR3 DNA sequence: TGTGCCAGCTCACCCTCGGAGAGTGGTAACACCATATATTTT.

This chain uses TRBV7-6 with TRBJ2-5; a possible D gene is TRBD1 (5 bases). CDR1 SGHVS and CDR2 FNYEAQ come from the germline V gene. V lost 2 bases and J 2 bases, leaving 9 bases between the germline ends. The CDR3 spans 14 residues. The CDR3 nucleotides are TGTGCCAGCAGCTTACTCGACAGACAAGAGACCCAGTACTTC. The encoded protein is CASSLLDRQETQYF.

This clone came up a few times. The chain recombines TRBV28 with TRBJ1-5; maybe TRBD1 (5 bases). This CDR3 is built from 14 residues. V lost 7 bases and J 2 bases, leaving 12 bases between the germline ends. Looked up from germline, CDR1 is MDHEN and CDR2 is SYDVKM. This CDR3 reads CASMQGGGNQPQHF. The CDR3 bases are TGTGCCAGCATGCAGGGCGGGGGCAATCAGCCCCAGCATTTT.

The chain links TRBV29-1 to TRBJ2-3, with TRBD2 identical over 9 bases. The CDR3 sequence is 14 residues long. CDR1 is SQVTM, CDR2 ANQGSEA, per germline. The V and J ends lost 4 bases and 2 bases, in that order; junction bases with no gene match: 4. The CDR3 DNA reads TGCAGCGTTGTTGGCGGGAGGGCCACAGATACGCAGTATTTT. Residues: CSVVGGRATDTQYF.

There are a few counts of this clone. The CDR3 here is CASSPGTGAQYF. CDR3 sequence (DNA): TGTGCCAGCAGCCCTGGGACAGGGGCCCAGTATTTT. The chain links TRBV7-3 to TRBJ2-3; TRBD1 agrees at 10 bases. The CDR3 covers 12 residues. V lost 5 bases to trimming and J lost 12 bases; unmatched junction nucleotides: 5. Germline-derived CDR1 and CDR2 are SGHTA and FQGTGA.

V usage is TRBV9 and J usage is TRBJ1-3, with 11 bases matching TRBD1. With 0 bases clipped from V and 0 bases from J, the junction kept 2 bases outside the gene matches. The CDR3 length is 17 residues. Per germline, CDR1 SGDLS and CDR2 YYNGEE. CDR3 loop: CASSVGTGGLSGNTIYF. CDR3 bases: TGTGCCAGCAGCGTAGGGACAGGGGGCCTCTCTGGAAACACCATATATTTT.

This chain connects TRBV27 to TRBJ1-2; 9 positions match TRBD1. The ends lost 0 bases at V and 5 bases at J; junction bases unmatched: 4. The CDR3 covers 15 residues. Germline V CDR1 and CDR2: MNHEY, SMNVEV (reference sequence). CDR3: CASSLSWDRVYGYTF. The CDR3 coding sequence is TGTGCCAGCAGTTTATCGTGGGACAGGGTGTATGGCTACACCTTC.

The CDR3 region has the DNA TGTGCCAGCAGCTTGCTCGGAGTCTCTGGAAACACCATATATTTT. Its translation is CASSLLGVSGNTIYF. This chain connects TRBV7-2 to TRBJ1-3; no definite D call. The germline V gene encodes CDR1 SGHTA and CDR2 FQGNSA. There are 15 residues in the CDR3. The V and J ends lost 3 bases and 0 bases respectively, with 9 bases between them.

V gene TRBV9 combines with J gene TRBJ2-3; D remains ambiguous. This CDR3 spans 12 amino acids. Germline V lookup: CDR1 SGDLS, CDR2 YYNGEE. V lost 3 bases, J lost 6 bases, and 8 bases lay in between. CDR3 DNA: TGTGCCAGCAGCGCATCTCAGGATACGCAGTATTTT. Amino acid sequence: CASSASQDTQYF.

J is TRBJ2-3 and V is TRBV18; D perhaps matches TRBD1 (5 bases). The V gene lost 2 bases and the J gene lost 2 bases, with 14 bases spanning the gap. Germline values: CDR1 KGHSH, CDR2 LQKENI. This CDR3 is built from 16 residues. The CDR3 here is CASSPIDSRPTDTQYF. The CDR3 coding sequence is TGTGCCAGCTCACCAATCGACAGCAGGCCCACAGATACGCAGTATTTT. Based on the CDR3 plus reference TRBV18 and TRBJ2-3, the full variable domain is NAGVMQNPRHLVRRRGQEARLRCSPMKGHSHVYWYRQLPEEGLKFMVYLQKENIIDESGMPKERFSAEFPKEGPSILRIQQVVRGDSAAYFCASSPIDSRPTDTQYFGPGTRLTVL.

The chain carries TRBV5-1 and TRBJ2-1; 11 bases match TRBD2. CDR1 and CDR2 (germline): SGHRS, YFSETQ. This CDR3 comprises 16 residues. J was trimmed by 6 bases and V by 6 bases; bases with no gene match: 11. The CDR3 region has the DNA TGCGCCAGCACCTCCGGCCGGCTAGCGGGAGGCAATGAGCAGTTCTTC. Its protein is CASTSGRLAGGNEQFF.

This sequence joins TRBV18 and TRBJ2-1; 10 bases line up with TRBD2. The CDR3 is made up of 16 amino acids. Germline CDR1 and CDR2: KGHSH and LQKENI. The V and J ends lost 2 bases and 5 bases, in that order; junction bases with no gene match: 6. CDR3 protein: CASSPTSGRVNNEQFF. DNA of the CDR3: TGTGCCAGCTCACCAACGAGCGGGAGGGTCAACAATGAGCAGTTCTTC.

This clone was detected only once. The genes are TRBV5-4 and TRBJ2-3; D unresolved. The CDR3 consists of 14 residues. Trimming removed 2 bases from V and 6 bases from J, with 13 bases in between. Germline CDR1 and CDR2: SGHNT and YYREEE (reference sequence). The CDR3 protein is CASSFPARADTQYF. The CDR3 DNA reads as TGTGCCAGCAGCTTTCCCGCCCGCGCGGATACGCAGTATTTT. Full variable domain (rest looked up from reference TRBV5-4 and TRBJ2-3): ETGVTQSPTHLIKTRGQQVTLRCSSQSGHNTVSWYQQALGQGPQFIFQYYREEENGRGNFPPRFSGLQFPNYSSELNVNALELDDSALYLCASSFPARADTQYFGPGTRLTVL.

CDR3 coding DNA: TGTGCCAGCAGTTACCCGGGACTAGCTCTCAATGAGCAGTTCTTC. Translation gives CASSYPGLALNEQFF. The genes are TRBV7-9 and TRBJ2-1; 9 bases are shared with TRBD2. The V segment lost 6 bases and the J segment 6 bases; nucleotides outside the gene matches: 9. The germline CDR1 and CDR2 sequences are SEHNR and FQNEAQ (reference sequence). There are 15 residues in the CDR3.